The 28 T cell receptor beta chains in this list originate from one sample, sequenced in a study of T cell clonality in common variable immunodeficiency. The repertoire was sequenced with immunoSEQ multiplex PCR; TCRdb's copy has only in-frame clones and lacks some. The sample gives about 43,000 clones, none seen only once, and the top ten clones hold 2.1%. The sequenced material came from peripheral blood mononuclear cells. These receptors were obtained from a person aged 18-70 years in good health.

About this clone itself: The read terminates 3 residues ahead of where the CDR3 ends, so the germline J gene completes it. This chain links TRBV20-1 with TRBJ2-5; TRBD2 matches at 8 bases. Trimming at V came to 6 bases and at J to 6 bases, leaving 6 bases not matched to a gene. CDR3 size: 12 residues. The germline gives CDR1 DFQATT, CDR2 SNEGSKA (reference sequence). The DNA read from the CDR3 is TGCAGTGCCCCAACGGGGGGGAAGACC. Encoded protein: CSAPTGGKT. The whole CDR3 is CSAPTGGKTQYF.

This clone showed up many times. Coverage ceases 3 residues before the CDR3 finishes, and the germline J gene fills in the end. The V gene is TRBV6-1, the J gene TRBJ1-5, with D possibly matching TRBD1 (5 bases). The CDR3 sequence is 14 residues long. The germline V and J ends were trimmed by 3 bases and 7 bases, with 13 bases remaining between them. CDR1 is MNHNS and CDR2 is SASEGT in the germline V gene. CDR3 DNA (partial): TGTGCCAGCAGTGAGGGAGGGGCCGGGCAGCCC. Protein sequence: CASSEGGAGQP. The CDR3 reads in full as CASSEGGAGQPQHF.

This clone showed up many times. Coverage ceases 3 residues before the CDR3 finishes, and the germline J gene fills in the end. The chain couples TRBV12-3 or TRBV12-4 to TRBJ2-7, with 8 bases aligning to TRBD1. The V and J ends lost 5 bases and 6 bases, in that order; junction bases with no gene match: 3. This CDR3 contains 12 residues. The CDR3 region is CASSRTGFEQYF. CDR3 bases read: TGTGCCAGCAGTAGGACAGGGTTCGAG.

This clone was found many times. The read terminates 3 residues ahead of where the CDR3 ends, so the germline J gene completes it. This rearrangement joins TRBV2 to TRBJ2-7; 9 bases fit TRBD1. Trimming took 6 bases from V and 5 from J; bases not matched to a gene: 11. Per germline, CDR1 SNHLY and CDR2 FYNNEI. The CDR3 runs to 15 residues. The CDR3 spells CASRAPDRGINEQYF. The CDR3 bases that were read are TGTGCCAGCAGGGCCCCGGACAGGGGAATTAACGAG.

This clone was detected ten times or more. Read data end 3 residues before the CDR3 end; the end is taken from the germline J gene. This chain connects TRBV19 to TRBJ1-1; 8 nucleotides agree with TRBD1. V shed 4 bases, J shed 7 bases, and the junction held 14 bases outside the gene matches. In germline, CDR1 is LNHDA, CDR2 SQIVND (reference sequence). CDR3 length: 16 residues. Incomplete CDR3 DNA: TGTGCCAGTAGTAACCGGGTACAGGGGGGTCTTTTTGAA. Encoded protein: CASSNRVQGGLFE. The whole CDR3 region reads CASSNRVQGGLFEAFF.

In regard to this clone: Sequencing ends 3 residues short of the CDR3 end; the germline J gene provides the rest. The chain couples TRBV30 to TRBJ1-5, with D perhaps TRBD1 (6 bases). The CDR3 spans 15 residues. Germline V gives CDR1 GTSNPN, CDR2 SVGIG (reference sequence). The V and J ends lost 3 bases and 1 base respectively, with 13 bases between them. CDR3 DNA (partial): TGTGCCTGGAGGGAGTCAGGGGCCAGCAATCAGCCC. This translates into CAWRESGASNQP. The complete CDR3 sequence is CAWRESGASNQPQHF.

In its sample, this clone was seen many times. The read comes to an end 3 residues before the CDR3 does, leaving the germline J gene to fill in the end. The sample carries other DNA sequences with the same CDR3. This chain uses TRBV7-2 with TRBJ1-1; 7 positions match TRBD1. The CDR3 runs to 15 residues. The germline gives CDR1 SGHTA, CDR2 FQGNSA. V shed 2 bases, J shed 0 bases, and the junction held 3 bases outside the gene matches. The part of the CDR3 DNA that was read is TGTGCCAGCAGCTTAAGGGGGCAGGTGAACACTGAA. Protein sequence: CASSLRGQVNTE. The entire CDR3 reads CASSLRGQVNTEAFF.

As to this clone: The DNA ends 3 residues before the CDR3 does, and the rest of the CDR3 is filled in from the germline J gene. The rearrangement joins TRBV6-1 to TRBJ1-2; tentative D call: TRBD1 (6 bases). Germline V gives CDR1 MNHNS, CDR2 SASEGT. The CDR3 spans 14 residues. CDR3 sequence: CASSGGGASYDYTF. CDR3 DNA, as far as it was read: TGTGCCAGCAGTGGCGGGGGGGCCTCCTACGAC.

In its sample, this clone was seen many times. The read is 3 residues too short to cover the CDR3 end, so that end is filled in from the germline J gene. V usage is TRBV2 and J usage is TRBJ1-5, with D perhaps matching TRBD1 (6 bases). V lost 7 bases and J lost 3, with 16 bases in between. The CDR3 runs to 15 residues. Germline V lookup: CDR1 SNHLY, CDR2 FYNNEI. CDR3 amino acids: CASTSLGQINQPQHF. Partial CDR3 DNA: TGTGCCAGCACCTCCCTCGGACAGATCAATCAGCCC. The complete variable domain, with remaining parts taken from reference TRBV2 and TRBJ1-5, reads EPEVTQTPSHQVTQMGQEVILRCVPISNHLYFYWYRQILGQKVEFLVSFYNNEISEKSEIFDDQFSVERPDGSNFTLKIRSTKLEDSAMYFCASTSLGQINQPQHFGDGTRLSIL.

Ten or more counts support this clone. From the germline J gene comes the end of the CDR3, since the read stops 3 residues before it. V is TRBV6-2 or TRBV6-3 and J is TRBJ2-4; D is perhaps TRBD1 or TRBD2 (5 bases each). The length of the CDR3 is 16 residues. Germline lookup yields CDR1 MNHEY and CDR2 SVGEGT. The ends were cut back, 3 bases at V and 9 bases at J, with 21 bases in the middle. The sequenced part of the CDR3 DNA is TGTGCCAGCAGTTATTTCGCTGAGGGGTCCGAGGGCATT. Encoded protein: CASSYFAEGSEGI. The full CDR3 protein is CASSYFAEGSEGIQYF.

This clone has at least ten counts. The CDR3 end falls 3 residues outside the read, so it is completed with the germline J gene. The chain couples TRBV7-3 to TRBJ2-5; 10 bases line up with TRBD2. The germline CDR1 and CDR2 sequences are SGHTA and FQGTGA. The CDR3 has 17 amino acids. Trimming cost V 2 bases and J 1 base; bases outside gene matches: 7. CDR3 protein: CASSLGRVAGGQETQYF. CDR3 DNA (partial): TGTGCCAGCAGCTTAGGTCGGGTAGCGGGGGGCCAAGAGACC.

There are many counts of this clone. Read data end 3 residues before the CDR3 end; the end is taken from the germline J gene. This chain joins TRBV5-1 and TRBJ2-2, with 7 bases identical to TRBD1. The CDR3 is 15 amino acids. Germline V gene sequence: CDR1 SGHRS, CDR2 YFSETQ. CDR3 residues: CASSQRQGRSEKLFF. CDR3 DNA, as far as it was read: TGCGCCAGCAGCCAAAGACAGGGTAGGAGTGAAAAG. Variable domain in full (rest from reference TRBV5-1 and TRBJ2-2): KAGVTQTPRYLIKTRGQQVTLSCSPISGHRSVSWYQQTPGQGLQFLFEYFSETQRNKGNFPGRFSGRQFSNSRSEMNVSTLELGDSALYLCASSQRQGRSEKLFFGEGSRLTVL.

There are many counts of this clone. The CDR3 end falls 3 residues outside the read, so it is completed with the germline J gene. This chain connects TRBV2 to TRBJ2-7, with D tentatively TRBD2 (7 bases). The CDR3 is 16 residues long. Germline loops: CDR1 SNHLY, CDR2 FYNNEI. The germline V and J ends were trimmed by 3 bases and 5 bases, with 20 bases remaining between them. Partial CDR3 DNA: TGTGCCAGCAGTGATCGGGTGGGGGGGGCCCTCCACGAG. Its translation is CASSDRVGGALHE. The whole CDR3 region reads CASSDRVGGALHEQYF.

This clone was detected many times. The CDR3 extends 3 residues past the end of the read, so its final part is completed from the germline J gene. This chain links TRBV30 with TRBJ1-2; D is perhaps TRBD1 (6 bases). Trimming shortened V by 0 bases and J by 4 bases, and 12 bases separated the two germline ends. Per the germline V gene, CDR1 is GTSNPN and CDR2 is SVGIG (reference sequence). The CDR3 covers 14 residues. The CDR3 loop is CAWSVPGTSYGYTF. CDR3 DNA, as far as it was read: TGTGCCTGGAGTGTACCAGGGACAAGCTATGGC.

A few counts support this clone. The CDR3 goes on 3 residues after the read ends, and that part is filled in from the germline J gene. This chain uses TRBV2 with TRBJ1-1; D not certain. This CDR3 spans 17 amino acids. Between the trimmed V and J ends, which lost 5 bases and 3 bases, there was a span of 22 bases. Germline lookup yields CDR1 SNHLY and CDR2 FYNNEI. CDR3 loop: CASSSKRRLGVDTEAFF. The sequenced part of the CDR3 DNA is TGTGCCAGCAGTTCCAAACGTAGACTCGGGGTAGACACTGAA.

This clone was recorded at least ten times. The read terminates 3 residues ahead of where the CDR3 ends, so the germline J gene completes it. V is TRBV7-6 and J is TRBJ1-3; the D is unclear. Germline V gene data show CDR1 as SGHVS and CDR2 as FNYEAQ. CDR3 length equals 12 residues. V shed 4 bases and J shed 4 bases, with 5 bases lying between them. Incomplete CDR3 DNA: TGTGCCAGCAGCTCCCCGGGAAACACC. Translation: CASSSPGNT. The complete CDR3 reads CASSSPGNTIYF.

This clone has a count of ten or more. With the read ending 3 residues before the CDR3 end, the germline J gene is used to fill in that end. The chain combines TRBV6-1 with TRBJ2-3; the D gene is possibly TRBD2 (6 bases). The CDR3 contains 15 residues. The V gene lost 8 bases and the J gene lost 1 base, with 16 bases spanning the gap. Germline V CDR1 and CDR2: MNHNS, SASEGT. Here the CDR3 reads CASGGGIEGTDTQYF. The CDR3 bases that were read are TGTGCCAGCGGTGGCGGGATCGAGGGCACAGATACG.

There are many counts of this clone. Read data end 3 residues before the CDR3 end; the end is taken from the germline J gene. The chain recombines TRBV4-2 with TRBJ2-6; TRBD2 aligns across 8 bases. With 1 base clipped from V and 0 bases from J, the junction kept 2 bases outside the gene matches. Germline V CDR1 and CDR2: LGHNA, YNFKEQ. This CDR3 is built from 17 residues. The part of the CDR3 DNA that was read is TGTGCCAGCAGCCAAGCGGGGGGGACCTCTGGGGCCAACGTC. It encodes CASSQAGGTSGANV. In full, the CDR3 is CASSQAGGTSGANVLTF.

This clone was seen at least ten times. A read error may account for a junction end that differs from germline. With the read ending 3 residues before the CDR3 end, the germline J gene is used to fill in that end. Other DNA sequences of this sample code for an identical CDR3. J is TRBJ1-1 and V is TRBV20-1; 8 bases are shared with TRBD1. This CDR3 comprises 12 residues. Germline-derived CDR1 and CDR2 are DFQATT and SNEGSKA (reference sequence). The sequenced part of the CDR3 DNA is TGCAGTGCTAGGACAGGGGACACTGAG. As protein: CSARTGDTE. The full CDR3 reads CSARTGDTEAFF.

This clone was seen many times. The observed sequence ends 3 residues before the CDR3 terminus, with the missing tail filled in from the germline J gene. V is TRBV20-1 and J is TRBJ2-1, with D perhaps matching TRBD2 (5 bases). The germline V gene encodes CDR1 DFQATT and CDR2 SNEGSKA (reference sequence). Trimming removed 1 base at V and 5 bases at J, with 18 bases between. The CDR3 sequence is 16 residues long. CDR3 bases read: TGCAGTGCTAGAGCGGGAACTAGTATCACCCACAATGAG. Its translation is CSARAGTSITHNE. The entire CDR3 protein reads CSARAGTSITHNEQFF.

This clone was seen at least ten times. The CDR3 is cut off 3 residues early in the read; its end comes from the germline J gene. This rearrangement joins TRBV2 to TRBJ2-7; 7 bases are shared with TRBD2. Germline V lookup: CDR1 SNHLY, CDR2 FYNNEI. Germline trimming cut 5 bases from V and 3 bases from J; bases unmatched to any gene: 7. CDR3 length: 14 amino acids. CDR3: CASSWAGEVYEQYF. The DNA read from the CDR3 is TGTGCCAGCAGTTGGGCGGGAGAGGTCTACGAG.

This clone was counted many times. The CDR3 is cut off 3 residues early in the read; its end comes from the germline J gene. V usage is TRBV30 and J usage is TRBJ1-3, with D perhaps TRBD1 (5 bases). With 2 bases removed from V and 4 bases from J, the gap between germline ends came to 12 bases. Germline V gives CDR1 GTSNPN, CDR2 SVGIG (reference sequence). The CDR3 length is 14 residues. The CDR3 bases that were read are TGTGCCTGGAGTACCTCGACAGAAGGAAACACC. Amino acids: CAWSTSTEGNT. The whole CDR3 sequence reads CAWSTSTEGNTIYF.

There are many counts of this clone. The CDR3 extends 3 residues past the end of the read, so its final part is completed from the germline J gene. V is TRBV28 and J is TRBJ2-3, with D perhaps TRBD1 (6 bases). Germline-derived CDR1 and CDR2 are MDHEN and SYDVKM. With 11 bases removed from V and 2 bases from J, the gap between germline ends came to 17 bases. This CDR3 contains 14 residues. The CDR3 reads CAHAGTSNTDTQYF. The sequenced part of the CDR3 DNA is TGTGCCCACGCCGGGACAAGTAACACAGATACG.

In its sample, this clone was seen a few times. Sequencing ends 3 residues short of the CDR3 end; the germline J gene provides the rest. Different DNA sequences within this sample yield the same CDR3. The chain employs TRBV18 and TRBJ2-5; D remains unclear. Looked up from germline, CDR1 is KGHSH and CDR2 is LQKENI. The V gene lost 2 bases and the J gene lost 5 bases, with 12 bases spanning the gap. The length of the CDR3 is 14 residues. The CDR3 bases that were read are TGTGCCAGCTCACCAAACCGGCCCGGGGAGACC. It encodes CASSPNRPGET. The entire CDR3 is CASSPNRPGETQYF.

This clone was counted many times. Sequencing ends 3 residues short of the CDR3 end; the germline J gene provides the rest. The chain carries TRBV5-6 and TRBJ1-5; maybe TRBD1 (5 bases). CDR1 and CDR2 from the germline V gene are SGHDT and YYEEEE. With 6 bases removed from V and 4 bases from J, the gap between germline ends came to 17 bases. This CDR3 is built from 15 residues. The part of the CDR3 DNA that was read is TGTGCCAGCACCAACTGGGGACTGAAAAATCAGCCC. Residues: CASTNWGLKNQP. The entire CDR3 sequence reads CASTNWGLKNQPQHF.

Ten or more counts support this clone. The read ends 3 residues early relative to the CDR3; the germline J gene fills the gap. The rearrangement joins TRBV5-1 to TRBJ2-1, with TRBD1 matching over 7 bases. The length of the CDR3 is 15 residues. Per germline, CDR1 SGHRS and CDR2 YFSETQ. With V trimmed by 4 bases and J by 5 bases, 9 bases remained unmatched. The sequenced CDR3 bases are TGCGCCAGCAGCCCCGACAGGGTAAGACACAATGAG. Encoded protein: CASSPDRVRHNE. From start to end, the CDR3 is CASSPDRVRHNEQFF. The full variable domain, rest sourced from reference TRBV5-1 and TRBJ2-1, is KAGVTQTPRYLIKTRGQQVTLSCSPISGHRSVSWYQQTPGQGLQFLFEYFSETQRNKGNFPGRFSGRQFSNSRSEMNVSTLELGDSALYLCASSPDRVRHNEQFFGPGTRLTVL.

In this sample, this clone turned up a few times. An end of the junction differs from the germline gene, which may be a read error. The read terminates 3 residues ahead of where the CDR3 ends, so the germline J gene completes it. This chain joins TRBV20-1 and TRBJ2-7; D is ambiguous. The CDR3 is 11 residues long. CDR1 and CDR2 (germline): DFQATT, SNEGSKA (reference sequence). The CDR3 sequence: CGLRGGYEQYF. The covered CDR3 bases are TGTGGTTTGCGAGGCGGCTACGAG.

There are many counts of this clone. The CDR3 extends 3 residues past the end of the read, so its final part is completed from the germline J gene. The chain uses TRBV15 and TRBJ1-6, with D unresolved. Germline assignment: CDR1 LNHNV and CDR2 YYDKDF (reference sequence). The CDR3 has 13 amino acids. V was clipped by 5 bases and J by 7 bases, with 9 bases between them. CDR3 region: CATSGVSNSPLHF. The CDR3 DNA, read in part, is TGTGCCACCAGCGGAGTGAGCAATTCACCC. The full variable domain, completed using reference TRBV15 and TRBJ1-6, is DAMVIQNPRYQVTQFGKPVTLSCSQTLNHNVMYWYQQKSSQAPKLLFHYYDKDFNNEADTPDNFQSRRPNTSFCFLDIRSPGLGDTAMYLCATSGVSNSPLHFGNGTRLTVT.